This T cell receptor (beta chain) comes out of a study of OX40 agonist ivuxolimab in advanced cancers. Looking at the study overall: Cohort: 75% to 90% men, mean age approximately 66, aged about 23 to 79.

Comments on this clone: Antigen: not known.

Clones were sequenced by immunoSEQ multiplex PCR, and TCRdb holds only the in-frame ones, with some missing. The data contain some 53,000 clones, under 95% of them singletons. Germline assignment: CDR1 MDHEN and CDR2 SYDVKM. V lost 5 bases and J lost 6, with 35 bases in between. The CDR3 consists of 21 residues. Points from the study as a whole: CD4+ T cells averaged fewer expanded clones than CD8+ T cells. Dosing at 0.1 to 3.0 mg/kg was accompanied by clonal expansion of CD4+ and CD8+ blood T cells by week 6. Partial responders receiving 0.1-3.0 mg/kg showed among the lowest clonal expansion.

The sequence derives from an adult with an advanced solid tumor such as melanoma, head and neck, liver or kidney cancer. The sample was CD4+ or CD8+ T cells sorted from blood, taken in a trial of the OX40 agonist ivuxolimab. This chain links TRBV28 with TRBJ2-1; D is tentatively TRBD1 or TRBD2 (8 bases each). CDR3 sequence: CASSPNPGQALGGRPLNEQFF. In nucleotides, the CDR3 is TGTGCCAGCAGTCCTAACCCGGGACAGGCGCTAGGCGGGAGGCCACTCAATGAGCAGTTCTTC. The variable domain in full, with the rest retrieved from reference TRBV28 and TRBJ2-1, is DVKVTQSSRYLVKRTGEKVFLECVQDMDHENMFWYRQDPGLGLRLIYFSYDVKMKEKGDIPEGYSVSREKKERFSLILESASTNQTSMYLCASSPNPGQALGGRPLNEQFFGPGTRLTVL.